This TCR beta chain was captured by sequencing in a study of T cells in Graves' hyperthyroidism and ophthalmopathy. Trimming left V 3 bases short and J 6 bases short, with 9 bases between. The CDR3 covers 13 residues. Germline CDR1 is SGHRS and CDR2 is YFSETQ. Disease lasting under 3 months, a NOSPECS grade of at least 4, and a Clinical Activity Score of at least 3 were features of the ophthalmopathy patients. Lactation, pregnancy, other autoimmune disease or uncontrolled infection led to exclusion of patients. TCR beta CDR3 sequences were amplified from RNA transcripts. In the first-round RT-PCR of the TCR CDR3, the HTBI primer set was used. MiXCR was run by TCRdb on the multiplex PCR reads, yielding one entry per CDR3 protein. The data show about 370,000 distinct CDR3 sequences, roughly 15% seen once. This clonotype was counted many times.

The sequence derives from a woman aged 55 to 70 with Graves' ophthalmopathy. Sequences were obtained from blood. This rearrangement joins TRBV5-1 to TRBJ2-2; no reliable D call. The CDR3 here is CASSWAGPGELFF. DNA for the CDR3: TGCGCCAGCAGCTGGGCTGGCCCCGGGGAGCTGTTTTTT.